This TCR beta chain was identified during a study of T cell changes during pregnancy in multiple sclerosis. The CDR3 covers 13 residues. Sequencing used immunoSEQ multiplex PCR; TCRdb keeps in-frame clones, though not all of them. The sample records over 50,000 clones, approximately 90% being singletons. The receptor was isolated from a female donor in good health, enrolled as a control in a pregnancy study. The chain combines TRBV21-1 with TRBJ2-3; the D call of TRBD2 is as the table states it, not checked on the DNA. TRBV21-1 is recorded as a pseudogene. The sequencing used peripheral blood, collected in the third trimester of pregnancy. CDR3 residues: CASSPSGVYTQYF. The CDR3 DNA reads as TGTGCCAGCAGTCCTAGCGGGGTCTATACGCAGTATTTT.